Below, 2 T cell receptor beta chains from the same sample are listed, as sequenced in a study of blood T cell repertoires in COVID-19. Here immunoSEQ multiplex PCR was the method, and the copy in TCRdb shows in-frame clones only, minus some. The repertoire holds roughly 200,000 clones, 85% seen once, with about 19% in the top ten. The sample was PBMCs or T cells enriched from blood (not recorded which). These receptors all come from a middle-aged man who had recovered from COVID-19.

The genes are TRBV19 and TRBJ1-1, with TRBD1 matching 11 bases. The trim removed 10 bases at V and 4 bases at J, leaving 23 bases unmatched. Germline CDR1 reads LNHDA; CDR2 reads SQIVND (reference sequence). There are 19 residues in the CDR3. Here the CDR3 DNA reads TGTGCCACCACACGACACTCCCGTGGGACAGGGGGTGTTGGCACTGAAGCTTTCTTT. Protein sequence: CATTRHSRGTGGVGTEAFF.

V usage is TRBV4-3 and J usage is TRBJ1-1, with 10 bases that match TRBD1. CDR1 and CDR2 (germline): LGHNA, YSLEER. The CDR3 covers 13 residues. Trimming cost V 5 bases and J 3 bases; bases outside gene matches: 0. The CDR3 reads CASSGTGDTEAFF. CDR3 nucleotides: TGCGCCAGCAGCGGGACAGGGGACACTGAAGCTTTCTTT.